These 30 T cell receptor beta chains share one sample of origin, sequenced in a study of shared clonotypes between healthy human individuals. The assay was immunoSEQ multiplex PCR, and TCRdb's table has in-frame clones only and misses some. The sample consists of 760,000 or so clones, 90% to 98% of them appearing once. Naive CD8 isolation took CD45RO-negative cells positively selected for CCR7 and excluded terminally differentiated effector memory CD45RA+ cells. The specimen sequenced was naive CD8+ T cells sorted from blood. These TCRs come from a man aged 30 to 39 in good health.

The V gene is TRBV18, the J gene TRBJ1-2; tentative D call: TRBD1 (6 bases). Trimming took 6 bases from V and 3 from J, leaving 14 bases between them. This CDR3 is built from 14 residues. The V gene's germline CDR1 is KGHSH and CDR2 LQKENI. In DNA form, the CDR3 reads TGTGCCAGCTCCCCGGGGGCCAATCACTATGGCTACACCTTC. Its translation: CASSPGANHYGYTF.

The J gene is TRBJ2-7, the V gene TRBV7-3; 8 bases agree with TRBD1. The germline V gene has CDR1 SGHTA and CDR2 FQGTGA. This CDR3 is 17 amino acids long. The ends lost 1 base at V and 3 bases at J; junction bases unmatched: 11. The CDR3 sequence is CASSLKAIRTGNYEQYF. As DNA, the CDR3 is TGTGCCAGCAGCTTAAAAGCTATTCGGACAGGGAACTACGAGCAGTACTTC.

The chain recombines TRBV28 with TRBJ2-7; the match to TRBD1 covers 10 bases. Germline assignment: CDR1 MDHEN and CDR2 SYDVKM. The ends lost 2 bases at V and 4 bases at J; junction bases unmatched: 11. This CDR3 comprises 17 residues. The CDR3 loop reads CASSLEIPGTGAYEQYF. The CDR3 region has the DNA TGTGCCAGCAGTTTAGAAATTCCCGGGACAGGGGCTTACGAGCAGTACTTC.

The chain joins TRBV7-2 to TRBJ2-7; D uncertain. CDR3 size: 14 residues. Germline V gene sequence: CDR1 SGHTA, CDR2 FQGNSA. V lost 8 bases to trimming and J lost 6 bases, with 20 bases between them. The CDR3 bases are TGTGCCAGCTCGAAAAGCCTGACGAGACGCGAGCAGTACTTC. Amino acid sequence: CASSKSLTRREQYF.

In its sample, this clone was seen once. The chain's CDR3 is CSARVGGGYGYTF. Here the CDR3 DNA reads TGCAGCGCACGGGTGGGGGGCGGCTATGGCTACACCTTC. This chain joins TRBV29-1 and TRBJ1-2; weak D call: TRBD1 (6 bases). This CDR3 spans 13 amino acids. Germline-derived CDR1 and CDR2 are SQVTM and ANQGSEA. Trimming left V 7 bases short and J 4 bases short, with 16 bases between.

This clone appeared once. The rearrangement links TRBV6-1 to TRBJ2-1; a possible D gene is TRBD2 (6 bases). This CDR3 region has 16 residues. Germline V lookup: CDR1 MNHNS, CDR2 SASEGT. V was clipped by 2 bases and J by 3 bases, with 14 bases between them. The CDR3, as DNA: TGTGCCAGCAGTGAACTAGACGGGAGCGACTACAATGAGCAGTTCTTC. As protein: CASSELDGSDYNEQFF.

The chain employs TRBV6-6 and TRBJ2-7, with D perhaps TRBD1 (6 bases). V lost 2 bases to trimming and J lost 6 bases, with 17 bases between them. CDR3 size: 15 residues. Germline CDR1 and CDR2: MNHNY and SVGAGI (reference sequence). The CDR3 region has the DNA TGTGCCAGCAGTTACCGGACAGACAGGTTGCTCGAGCAGTACTTC. Its protein product is CASSYRTDRLLEQYF.

To note about this clone: The junction does not match germline at one end; this may be a read error. In nucleotides, the CDR3 is TGTGCTAGCAGCTTAGTACACGGCAAGGAGCTGTTTTTT. Residues: CASSLVHGKELFF. V usage is TRBV7-7 and J usage is TRBJ2-2; no definite D call. This CDR3 has 13 residues. Germline values: CDR1 SSHAT, CDR2 FNYEAQ (reference sequence).

The chain recombines TRBV5-1 with TRBJ2-1, with 9 positions matching TRBD1. CDR3 length equals 15 residues. V lost 4 bases and J lost 5; bases outside the gene matches: 7. CDR1 and CDR2 (germline): SGHRS, YFSETQ. DNA of the CDR3: TGCGCCAGCAGCGATAGACAGGGGGTTAACAATGAGCAGTTCTTC. As protein: CASSDRQGVNNEQFF. The full variable domain, with the rest looked up from reference TRBV5-1 and TRBJ2-1, is KAGVTQTPRYLIKTRGQQVTLSCSPISGHRSVSWYQQTPGQGLQFLFEYFSETQRNKGNFPGRFSGRQFSNSRSEMNVSTLELGDSALYLCASSDRQGVNNEQFFGPGTRLTVL.

The CDR3 spells CASSLGPTDYNEQFF. CDR3 DNA: TGTGCCAGCAGCCTGGGGCCCACCGACTACAATGAGCAGTTCTTC. The J gene is TRBJ2-1, the V gene TRBV27; a weak D match, TRBD1 (5 bases). Germline V gene sequence: CDR1 MNHEY, CDR2 SMNVEV (reference sequence). V was shortened by 6 bases and J by 3 bases, with 15 bases between the two germline ends. The CDR3 has 15 amino acids.

The chain combines TRBV6-6 with TRBJ2-7; 8 nucleotides agree with TRBD1. The CDR3 length is 15 residues. V lost 4 bases, J lost 2 bases, and 7 bases stayed unmatched. Germline values: CDR1 MNHNY, CDR2 SVGAGI (reference sequence). In nucleotides, the CDR3 is TGTGCCAGCAGTTCATCCACGGGACAGGCCTACGAGCAGTACTTC. Encoded protein: CASSSSTGQAYEQYF.

The chain uses TRBV27 and TRBJ2-7, with 11 bases fitting TRBD1. Germline V gene data show CDR1 as MNHEY and CDR2 as SMNVEV (reference sequence). The CDR3 loop spans 16 amino acids. V gave up 5 bases and J gave up 3 bases; unmatched junction bases: 9. The CDR3 loop reads CASSVAGTGGIYEQYF. CDR3 coding DNA: TGTGCCAGCAGTGTCGCCGGGACAGGGGGGATCTACGAGCAGTACTTC.

The rearrangement uses TRBV14 and TRBJ2-5, with a tentative D call TRBD1 (6 bases). This CDR3 is 15 amino acids long. Trimming pared 4 bases from V and 1 base from J, leaving 13 bases between. The germline V gene has CDR1 SGHDN and CDR2 FVKESK. DNA of the CDR3: TGTGCCAGCAGCCGCGTACAGGGATCCCAAGAGACCCAGTACTTC. This gives the protein CASSRVQGSQETQYF.

Only one count was recorded for this clone. J is TRBJ2-5 and V is TRBV29-1; 14 nucleotides line up with TRBD2. The germline CDR1 and CDR2 sequences are SQVTM and ANQGSEA. V shed 4 bases and J 5 bases; nucleotides not matched to a gene: 15. CDR3 length equals 18 residues. CDR3 amino acids: CSVGLIGLAGGPWETQYF. CDR3 bases: TGCAGCGTTGGTCTCATCGGACTAGCGGGAGGCCCATGGGAGACCCAGTACTTC.

The chain is built from TRBV14 and TRBJ2-7; perhaps TRBD2 as D (6 bases). Germline CDR1 is SGHDN and CDR2 is FVKESK. The germline V and J ends were trimmed by 2 bases and 9 bases, with 14 bases remaining between them. The CDR3 covers 13 residues. DNA of the CDR3: TGTGCCAGCAGCCAACCCCCGGGAGTGGGGCAGTACTTC. It specifies CASSQPPGVGQYF.

The chain uses TRBV29-1 and TRBJ2-3; 8 bases agree with TRBD2. The CDR3 totals 14 residues. Germline loops: CDR1 SQVTM, CDR2 ANQGSEA. The J segment lost 2 bases and the V segment lost 3 bases, leaving 4 bases of the junction unmatched. For the CDR3, the DNA is TGCAGCGTTGAGGGACTAGACTTCACAGATACGCAGTATTTT. This translates into CSVEGLDFTDTQYF.

The V and J genes are TRBV4-1 and TRBJ2-7; 8 bases fit TRBD2. This CDR3 comprises 16 residues. The germline V gene encodes CDR1 MGHRA and CDR2 YSYEKL. V lost 0 bases and J lost 6; bases outside the gene matches: 10. CDR3 DNA: TGCGCCAGCAGCCAAGATTACGGCGGGAGGCCCCGCGAGCAGTACTTC. It translates to CASSQDYGGRPREQYF.

The rearrangement joins TRBV4-1 to TRBJ2-3, with D tentatively TRBD2 (5 bases). This CDR3 spans 13 amino acids. The germline V gene has CDR1 MGHRA and CDR2 YSYEKL. V lost 3 bases, J lost 6 bases, and 10 bases lay in between. Here the CDR3 reads CASSQLAADTQYF. DNA for the CDR3: TGCGCCAGCAGCCAGCTAGCCGCGGATACGCAGTATTTT.

The chain links TRBV7-2 to TRBJ1-1; 8 nucleotides line up with TRBD1. Germline values: CDR1 SGHTA, CDR2 FQGNSA. This CDR3 has 15 amino acids. Losses at the gene ends were 4 bases for V and 4 bases for J; bases not matched to a gene: 8. The CDR3 sequence: CASSYETGAGTEAFF. The CDR3 DNA sequence: TGTGCCAGCAGCTACGAGACAGGGGCGGGCACTGAAGCTTTCTTT.

The V and J genes are TRBV5-1 and TRBJ2-7; D might be TRBD2 (6 bases). Germline lookup yields CDR1 SGHRS and CDR2 YFSETQ. This CDR3 region has 14 residues. Trimming took off 0 bases at V and 5 bases at J, with 12 bases between the two ends. This chain's CDR3 is CASSLEEGRNEQYF. The DNA for the CDR3 is TGCGCCAGCAGCTTGGAGGAGGGCCGTAACGAGCAGTACTTC.

Only one count was recorded for this clone. The DNA for the CDR3 is TGTGCCAGCAGCTTAGGAAATAGCGGATACGAGCAGTACTTC. It translates to CASSLGNSGYEQYF. This chain links TRBV7-9 with TRBJ2-7, with a weak D call TRBD2 (6 bases). CDR1 SEHNR and CDR2 FQNEAQ come from the germline V gene (reference sequence). Trimming took 1 base from V and 4 from J, leaving 11 bases between them. CDR3 length equals 14 residues.

Comments on this clone: The same CDR3 also results from other DNA sequences found in this sample. The chain combines TRBV27 with TRBJ2-7; tentatively, D is TRBD1 (6 bases). The V gene's germline CDR1 is MNHEY and CDR2 SMNVEV (reference sequence). The CDR3 length is 13 residues. V gave up 5 bases and J gave up 3 bases, with 11 bases separating them. CDR3 in amino acids: CASSPGHFYEQYF. The CDR3, as DNA: TGTGCCAGCAGTCCGGGACACTTCTACGAGCAGTACTTC.

J is TRBJ2-5 and V is TRBV7-9; D remains ambiguous. Between the trimmed V and J ends, which lost 3 bases and 1 base, there was a span of 15 bases. The CDR3 totals 16 residues. Looked up from germline, CDR1 is SEHNR and CDR2 is FQNEAQ (reference sequence). The CDR3 reads CASSFSQRPPQETQYF. CDR3 sequence (DNA): TGTGCCAGCAGCTTTAGTCAGAGACCCCCCCAAGAGACCCAGTACTTC.

The rearrangement joins TRBV5-1 to TRBJ1-2; tentative D call: TRBD1 (6 bases). The CDR3 runs to 14 residues. The V end lost 2 bases, the J end lost 6 bases, and 14 bases lay between the germline ends. CDR1 SGHRS and CDR2 YFSETQ come from the germline V gene. CDR3 in amino acids: CASSFRQAGDGYTF. CDR3 nucleotides: TGCGCCAGCAGCTTTCGACAGGCAGGGGATGGCTACACCTTC.

The chain links TRBV6-5 to TRBJ1-5, with D tentatively TRBD1 (5 bases). Germline lookup yields CDR1 MNHEY and CDR2 SVGAGI. This CDR3 contains 14 residues. V was trimmed by 3 bases and J by 4 bases, leaving 10 bases between them. In DNA form, the CDR3 reads TGTGCCAGCAGTTATAGAGGGGTTAATCAGCCCCAGCATTTT. Amino acid sequence: CASSYRGVNQPQHF.

Turning to this clone: Other DNA sequences in this specimen translate into the identical CDR3. The V and J genes are TRBV7-9 and TRBJ2-2; D is perhaps TRBD1 (5 bases). CDR3 length equals 12 residues. The germline gives CDR1 SEHNR, CDR2 FQNEAQ (reference sequence). The V end lost 6 bases, the J end lost 7 bases, and 9 bases lay between the germline ends. In nucleotides, the CDR3 is TGTGCCAGCAGTCTAGACAGCGGGGAGCTGTTTTTT. Residues: CASSLDSGELFF.

Of note for this clone: Other DNA variants within this sample encode the same CDR3. The chain employs TRBV9 and TRBJ2-3; D uncertain. Germline V lookup: CDR1 SGDLS, CDR2 YYNGEE. This CDR3 spans 13 amino acids. Trimming removed 4 bases from V and 0 bases from J, with 6 bases in between. CDR3 region: CASSPGSTDTQYF. CDR3 in DNA: TGTGCCAGCAGCCCCGGGAGCACAGATACGCAGTATTTT.

V is TRBV30 and J is TRBJ2-3; D may match TRBD1 or TRBD2 (5 bases each). The V end lost 4 bases, the J end lost 1 base, and 15 bases lay between the germline ends. Germline V gene lookup returns CDR1 GTSNPN and CDR2 SVGIG (reference sequence). The CDR3 has 15 residues. The CDR3 reads CAWTKGGGGTDTQYF. The CDR3 DNA reads TGTGCCTGGACTAAAGGTGGGGGAGGCACAGATACGCAGTATTTT.

The chain combines TRBV4-3 with TRBJ2-7; 10 bases map to TRBD1. The length of the CDR3 is 15 residues. V lost 5 bases and J lost 0; bases outside the gene matches: 4. Germline V lookup: CDR1 LGHNA, CDR2 YSLEER. CDR3: CASSDGTGASYEQYF. DNA for the CDR3: TGCGCCAGCAGCGATGGGACAGGGGCCTCCTACGAGCAGTACTTC.

The chain combines TRBV28 with TRBJ2-7; TRBD2 might be the D (6 bases). From germline, CDR1 is MDHEN and CDR2 SYDVKM. The CDR3 covers 13 residues. Trimming stripped 2 bases from V and 5 bases from J, with 10 bases between. The CDR3 spells CASSLGGGDEQYF. The CDR3 coding sequence is TGTGCCAGCAGTTTAGGTGGAGGGGACGAGCAGTACTTC.